This T cell receptor beta chain appears in the sequencing data of a study of blood T cell repertoires in COVID-19. Study at large: Samples of COVID-19 (acute and convalescent) were obtained from the United States, Italy and Spain. T cells, B-cell-depleted T cells, or PBMCs supplied cDNA or gDNA.

V trimming: 7 bases; J trimming: 1 base; junction bases outside the gene matches: 6. CDR3 length equals 14 residues. Germline CDR1 and CDR2: SQVTM and ANQGSEA. In the original processing: Scientists estimated how many nucleated cells there were by amplifying reference gene primers. TCRdb's table, derived via immunoSEQ multiplex PCR, lists solely in-frame clones and lacks some. V and J calls and clone size are as listed in that table; D and trimming were resolved from the DNA. Here the sample spans about 200,000 clones, just over 85% being singletons. The chain links TRBV29-1 to TRBJ2-3; TRBD2 aligns across 9 bases. The sequence came from a middle-aged man with acute or convalescent COVID-19. Material: peripheral blood. The chain's CDR3 is CSGGGGDGTDTQYF. CDR3 DNA: TGCAGCGGCGGCGGGGGGGACGGCACAGATACGCAGTATTTT.